One sample yielded the 28 T cell receptor beta chains listed below, sequenced in a study of blood T cell repertoires in COVID-19. Some clones are missing from TCRdb's copy, which holds only in-frame ones; the method was immunoSEQ multiplex PCR. The sample comprises over 55,000 clones, about 83% of which are singletons, and 5% to 6.5% rests with the top ten. The material sequenced was peripheral blood. These receptor sequences come from a man aged 45 to 65 with active COVID-19.

The chain carries TRBV6-1 and TRBJ2-2, with D possibly being TRBD2 (6 bases). The CDR3 is 16 amino acids. Germline V gives CDR1 MNHNS, CDR2 SASEGT. The V and J ends lost 1 base and 3 bases respectively, with 12 bases between them. The CDR3 DNA is TGTGCCAGCAGTGAAGTGGCTAGCGTGGACACCGGGGAGCTGTTTTTT. Its translation is CASSEVASVDTGELFF.

This chain connects TRBV6-2 or TRBV6-3 to TRBJ2-7, with 7 bases matching TRBD2. Germline V gene lookup returns CDR1 MNHEY and CDR2 SVGEGT. The CDR3 totals 15 residues. Trimming cost V 2 bases and J 4 bases; bases outside gene matches: 8. CDR3 sequence (DNA): TGTGCCAGCAGTTACCAGCGGGGTTTTGCTTACGAGCAGTACTTC. Translated: CASSYQRGFAYEQYF.

The rearrangement uses TRBV6-1 and TRBJ2-3; TRBD2 aligns across 8 bases. V lost 0 bases and J lost 4; bases outside the gene matches: 6. The CDR3 length is 16 residues. CDR1 is MNHNS, CDR2 SASEGT, per germline. CDR3 in amino acids: CASSEASGGGADTQYF. The CDR3 DNA sequence: TGTGCCAGCAGTGAAGCGAGCGGGGGAGGTGCAGATACGCAGTATTTT.

The rearrangement links TRBV4-1 to TRBJ2-7; TRBD2 matches 12 bases. CDR3 length equals 17 residues. Germline assignment: CDR1 MGHRA and CDR2 YSYEKL. With V trimmed by 2 bases and J by 2 bases, 7 bases remained unmatched. The CDR3 DNA sequence: TGCGCCAGCAGCCAATCCGGACTAGCGGGAAACCCCTACGAGCAGTACTTC. Encoded protein: CASSQSGLAGNPYEQYF.

This clone showed up just once. The chain employs TRBV3-1 (or the pseudogene TRBV3-2) and TRBJ1-4; D is unclear. The CDR3 sequence is 13 residues long. V was pared by 7 bases and J by 5 bases, with 11 bases between. Germline assignment: CDR1 LGHDT and CDR2 YNNKEL (reference sequence). CDR3 sequence reads: CASTSAGNEKLFF. In DNA form, the CDR3 reads TGTGCCAGCACGTCGGCGGGAAATGAAAAACTGTTTTTT.

V usage is TRBV5-1 and J usage is TRBJ2-1; 7 nucleotides match TRBD1. Trimming removed 7 bases from V and 0 bases from J; junction bases left unmatched: 4. CDR1 SGHRS and CDR2 YFSETQ come from the germline V gene. CDR3 length: 14 residues. CDR3 nucleotides: TGCGCCAGCGAAACAGGGGACTCCTACAATGAGCAGTTCTTC. Its protein is CASETGDSYNEQFF.

This chain connects TRBV24-1 to TRBJ2-1, with 8 bases lining up with TRBD2. Germline trimming cut 10 bases from V and 0 bases from J; bases unmatched to any gene: 16. CDR3 length: 18 residues. Germline-derived CDR1 and CDR2 are KGHDR and SFDVKD. The CDR3 DNA follows: TGTGCCACGGATCCGGGACTAGTACCTCACAGCTCCTACAATGAGCAGTTCTTC. It codes for CATDPGLVPHSSYNEQFF.

The chain is built from TRBV5-1 and TRBJ1-1; 7 bases align to TRBD1. The CDR3 loop spans 12 amino acids. Germline values: CDR1 SGHRS, CDR2 YFSETQ. V was clipped by 2 bases and J by 11 bases; unmatched bases: 6. The CDR3 bases are TGCGCCAGCAGCTTCAACAGGGGCCTGGCTTTCTTT. Translating it yields CASSFNRGLAFF.

This clone counts as medium-sized. V and J are TRBV7-6 and TRBJ1-2; D not certain. Germline V gene lookup returns CDR1 SGHVS and CDR2 FNYEAQ. This CDR3 is built from 16 residues. The germline V and J ends were trimmed by 1 base and 6 bases, with 18 bases remaining between them. The CDR3 protein is CASSLGADNNDDGYTF. The CDR3 DNA sequence: TGTGCCAGCAGCTTAGGGGCAGACAACAATGATGATGGCTACACCTTC.

The chain uses TRBV2 and TRBJ2-7; D is possibly TRBD1 (5 bases). Germline CDR1 is SNHLY and CDR2 is FYNNEI. The CDR3 is 13 amino acids. The germline V and J ends were trimmed by 2 bases and 3 bases, with 8 bases remaining between them. The DNA of the CDR3 is TGTGCCAGCAGTGAAAAGGGGTTCTACGAGCAGTACTTC. It codes for CASSEKGFYEQYF.

This clone was detected once. The V and J genes are TRBV5-1 and TRBJ1-1, with D perhaps matching TRBD1 (6 bases). V was pared by 4 bases and J by 11 bases, with 27 bases between. The CDR3 is 16 residues long. CDR1 and CDR2 from the germline V gene are SGHRS and YFSETQ. Written as DNA, the CDR3 is TGCGCCAGCAGCCCCGCCGCCTCCGGGACAACCCATCCGGCTTTCTTT. Protein: CASSPAASGTTHPAFF.

This clone has just a few counts. This chain uses TRBV27 with TRBJ2-3; 9 bases align to TRBD1. V was pared by 6 bases and J by 3 bases, with 4 bases of the junction left unmatched. This CDR3 comprises 14 residues. Per germline, CDR1 MNHEY and CDR2 SMNVEV (reference sequence). The CDR3 loop is CASSRDRETDTQYF. The CDR3 nucleotides are TGTGCCAGCAGCCGGGACAGGGAAACAGATACGCAGTATTTT.

The count of this clone is one. The rearrangement joins TRBV19 to TRBJ2-7, with TRBD2 identical over 13 bases. J lost 9 bases, V lost 5 bases, and 10 bases had no gene match. This CDR3 is built from 15 residues. From germline, CDR1 is LNHDA and CDR2 SQIVND (reference sequence). The CDR3 DNA reads as TGTGCCAGTAGTTGGGGACTAGCGGGGTCCTCAGCGCAGTACTTC. Translation gives CASSWGLAGSSAQYF.

The chain carries TRBV2 and TRBJ1-3; D might be TRBD1 (6 bases). This CDR3 has 14 amino acids. Trimming removed 9 bases at V and 2 bases at J, with 14 bases between. Per the germline V gene, CDR1 is SNHLY and CDR2 is FYNNEI. CDR3 sequence (DNA): TGTGCCAGAAGAACAGGGTCTGCTGGAAACACCATATATTTT. It is translated as CARRTGSAGNTIYF.

The chain joins TRBV28 to TRBJ1-1, with D unclear. Germline CDR1 reads MDHEN; CDR2 reads SYDVKM. Trimming pared 4 bases from V and 4 bases from J, leaving 7 bases between. The CDR3 totals 12 residues. The CDR3: CASSSGLTEAFF. The CDR3 DNA reads as TGTGCCAGCAGTTCTGGACTCACTGAAGCTTTCTTT.

The chain joins TRBV4-2 to TRBJ1-6; no clear D gene. Trimming removed 1 base at V and 7 bases at J, with 2 bases between. The CDR3 runs 12 residues. The germline V gene has CDR1 LGHNA and CDR2 YNFKEQ. The CDR3 reads CASSQANSPLHF. DNA of the CDR3: TGTGCCAGCAGCCAAGCGAATTCACCCCTCCACTTT.

This chain connects TRBV4-2 to TRBJ2-3; the match to TRBD2 covers 7 bases. CDR3 length: 17 residues. Germline V gene sequence: CDR1 LGHNA, CDR2 YNFKEQ. V lost 4 bases and J lost 6; bases outside the gene matches: 16. Here the CDR3 reads CASSRSAGSSEADTQYF. The CDR3 DNA reads TGTGCCAGCAGCCGGTCAGCGGGGTCCTCTGAAGCGGATACGCAGTATTTT.

This clone was observed a few times. V is TRBV4-3 and J is TRBJ2-7, with 10 bases lining up with TRBD2. The CDR3 contains 18 residues. Germline-derived CDR1 and CDR2 are LGHNA and YSLEER. The V gene end was trimmed by 1 base and the J gene end by 0 bases; junction bases not matched to a gene: 9. The chain's CDR3 is CASSQGGYGTSDSYEQYF. The CDR3, as DNA: TGCGCCAGCAGCCAAGGAGGTTACGGGACTAGCGACTCCTACGAGCAGTACTTC.

This clone appeared a single time. V gene TRBV19 combines with J gene TRBJ1-1; D is possibly TRBD1 (6 bases). This CDR3 has 12 residues. Germline CDR1 LNHDA, CDR2 SQIVND (reference sequence). V lost 5 bases, J lost 4 bases, and 8 bases lay in between. The CDR3 DNA reads as TGTGCCAGTAGTCAGGGGACCACTGAAGCTTTCTTT. It encodes CASSQGTTEAFF.

The rearrangement joins TRBV5-6 to TRBJ2-7; 8 bases fit TRBD1. The V segment lost 4 bases and the J segment 0 bases; nucleotides outside the gene matches: 6. The germline CDR1 and CDR2 sequences are SGHDT and YYEEEE. The CDR3 consists of 15 residues. This CDR3 reads CASSLGQGGSYEQYF. The CDR3 DNA sequence: TGTGCCAGCAGCCTTGGACAGGGCGGCTCCTACGAGCAGTACTTC. Using reference TRBV5-6 and TRBJ2-7 for the parts outside the CDR3, the full variable domain is DAGVTQSPTHLIKTRGQQVTLRCSPKSGHDTVSWYQQALGQGPQFIFQYYEEEERQRGNFPDRFSGHQFPNYSSELNVNALLLGDSALYLCASSLGQGGSYEQYFGPGTRLTVT.

The chain recombines TRBV7-2 with TRBJ2-7; 8 nucleotides agree with TRBD1. Germline V lookup: CDR1 SGHTA, CDR2 FQGNSA. This CDR3 region has 14 residues. The junction had 3 bases not matched to a gene; V was cut back by 3 bases and J by 2 bases. The CDR3 nucleotides read TGTGCCAGCAGCTTCCCGACAGGGGCCTACGAGCAGTACTTC. Its translation is CASSFPTGAYEQYF.

The genes are TRBV25-1 and TRBJ2-5; D may be TRBD1 (6 bases). CDR1 is MGHDK, CDR2 SYGVNS, per germline. The CDR3 loop spans 17 amino acids. Trimming shortened V by 0 bases and J by 4 bases, and 18 bases separated the two germline ends. The CDR3 loop is CASSEYGDRPGGETQYF. CDR3 nucleotides: TGTGCCAGCAGTGAATATGGAGACAGGCCGGGTGGAGAGACCCAGTACTTC.

The chain links TRBV4-2 to TRBJ2-1, with D possibly being TRBD2 (5 bases). Germline CDR1 reads LGHNA; CDR2 reads YNFKEQ. Between the trimmed V and J ends, which lost 1 base and 8 bases, there was a span of 18 bases. There are 16 residues in the CDR3. In DNA form, the CDR3 reads TGTGCCAGCAGCCAAGGGGCGCAGGAGAGCGGCGATGAGCAGTTCTTC. Its translation: CASSQGAQESGDEQFF.

The chain employs TRBV27 and TRBJ2-2; 7 positions agree with TRBD2. Germline CDR1 is MNHEY and CDR2 is SMNVEV (reference sequence). J lost 3 bases, V lost 5 bases, and 9 bases had no gene match. CDR3 length equals 16 residues. CDR3 nucleotides: TGTGCCAGCAGTGCTATTTCGGGACTATACACCGGGGAGCTGTTTTTT. This codes for CASSAISGLYTGELFF.

The chain has TRBV28 and TRBJ2-1; maybe TRBD2 (5 bases). The V gene's germline CDR1 is MDHEN and CDR2 SYDVKM. The V and J ends lost 2 bases and 3 bases respectively, with 23 bases between them. The CDR3 covers 19 residues. The CDR3: CASSLRHLGGQIVYNEQFF. In DNA form, the CDR3 reads TGTGCCAGCAGTTTACGCCATCTAGGCGGGCAAATCGTCTACAATGAGCAGTTCTTC.

This chain links TRBV2 with TRBJ2-7; 7 bases line up with TRBD1. CDR3 length: 15 residues. Germline V CDR1 and CDR2: SNHLY, FYNNEI. Trimming cost V 4 bases and J 1 base; bases outside gene matches: 7. The CDR3 loop reads CASSGERQGSYEQYF. DNA of the CDR3: TGTGCCAGCAGTGGAGAGAGACAGGGTTCCTACGAGCAGTACTTC.

V gene TRBV9 combines with J gene TRBJ1-6; 9 bases are shared with TRBD1. The germline V gene has CDR1 SGDLS and CDR2 YYNGEE. The CDR3 loop spans 16 amino acids. J lost 3 bases, V lost 0 bases, and 1 base had no gene match. CDR3 coding DNA: TGTGCCAGCAGCGTAGAGACAGGGGGCTATAATTCACCCCTCCACTTT. As protein: CASSVETGGYNSPLHF. Combining the CDR3 with reference TRBV9 and TRBJ1-6 gives the whole variable domain DSGVTQTPKHLITATGQRVTLRCSPRSGDLSVYWYQQSLDQGLQFLIQYYNGEERAKGNILERFSAQQFPDLHSELNLSSLELGDSALYFCASSVETGGYNSPLHFGNGTRLTVT.

To note about this clone: Additional DNA sequences in this sample encode the identical CDR3. The chain has TRBV19 and TRBJ2-5, with D uncertain. The germline V and J ends were trimmed by 3 bases and 4 bases, with 3 bases remaining between them. Germline CDR1 is LNHDA and CDR2 is SQIVND (reference sequence). The CDR3 is made up of 11 amino acids. The CDR3 loop is CASSIRETQYF. DNA for the CDR3: TGTGCCAGTAGTATTCGAGAGACCCAGTACTTC. Supplemented by reference TRBV19 and TRBJ2-5, the full variable domain reads DGGITQSPKYLFRKEGQNVTLSCEQNLNHDAMYWYRQDPGQGLRLIYYSQIVNDFQKGDIAEGYSVSREKKESFPLTVTSAQKNPTAFYLCASSIRETQYFGPGTRLLVL.